The source of this T cell receptor beta chain is a study of blood T cell repertoires in COVID-19 (dated by TCRdb to about 2020). Regarding the research as a whole: The collaborator samples originated in the United States, Italy and Spain and spanned the acute and convalescent phases of COVID-19. The prospective study material was composed of cDNA or gDNA derived from T cells, B-cell-depleted T cells, or PBMCs. Subjects who had been exposed to COVID-19, were actively infected with it, or had recovered from it provided the deeply sampled blood TCRbeta repertoires that made up the dataset. The repertoires were released in a freely available public database meant as a resource for research on the immune response to SARS-CoV-2. Samples were obtained from the ongoing ImmuneRACE study (first 160 participants) and from over a thousand subjects provided by 6 global collaborators. Nearly every sample came with metadata listing a de-identified subject ID, COVID-19 status, age in years and sex. HLA class I and class II types, where available, came from metadata supplied by the sample provider rather than from assay-based typing.

The germline V gene (reference sequence) sets CDR1 to SEHNR and CDR2 to FQNEAQ. V lost 5 bases and J lost 3 bases; the stretch between them is 17 bases long. The CDR3 runs 16 residues from the cysteine to the phenylalanine. Just the 48-base CDR3 DNA is kept, in frame starting at base 1. Comments on this clone: The antigen this receptor binds is unknown. Base qualities are not recorded, but no much larger clone differs from it by a single base.

The immunoSEQ Assay, a bias-controlled multiplex PCR, was used to amplify TCRbeta CDR3 regions from genomic DNA. In the original analysis: The number of nucleated cells in each sample was estimated from the amplification of reference gene primers within the assay. To quantify the absolute abundance of each unique TCRbeta CDR3 rearrangement, sequence reads were collapsed and filtered. Productive Simpson clonality was computed per sample as the square root of Simpson's diversity index over productive rearrangements. This immuneACCESS table, as held by TCRdb, lists in-frame sequences with V and J called but not all clones. Of the missing ones, under half trace to an unresolved V gene in checked studies; the others have no known cause. V, J and clone size were drawn from that table, and D and trimming were deduced from the DNA. This sample comprises over 200,000 clones, around 80% of them detected only once. The top ten clonotypes cover 18% of the sample.

Study-wide findings and limitations: Clinical and demographic metadata were provided uncurated, with the amount varying by source and participant.

Whole blood was collected in K2EDTA tubes by collaborating institutions according to the institutions' own protocols. For TCRbeta analysis, collaborator samples were shipped as frozen whole blood, as isolated PBMCs, or as DNA extracted from either sample type. This sequence uses TRBV7-9 and TRBJ2-4; possibly the D gene is TRBD1, per 6 matching bases. The TCR originated in a woman aged 80 or over with active or convalescent COVID-19. Specimen: peripheral blood. The bases are TGTGCCAGCAGCCTAACAGGGAATTTTGGCAAAAACATTCAGTACTTC. Its protein is CASSLTGNFGKNIQYF.